Listed here are 2 T cell receptor beta chains from one sample, sequenced in a study of blood T cell repertoires in COVID-19. The repertoire was sequenced with immunoSEQ multiplex PCR; TCRdb's copy has only in-frame clones and lacks some. Seen here are under 75,000 clones, roughly three quarters observed once, and the top ten hold less than 7%. The specimen sequenced was peripheral blood. These receptors were collected from a woman in her seventies with acute or convalescent COVID-19.

The V call is TRBV28, the J call TRBJ2-1, with 14 bases aligning to TRBD2. Germline CDR1 reads MDHEN; CDR2 reads SYDVKM. The CDR3 spans 15 residues. With V trimmed by 7 bases and J by 6 bases, 5 bases remained unmatched. The CDR3 nucleotides read TGTGCCAGCACAAAGGGACTAGCGGGGGCCAATGAGCAGTTCTTC. It yields the protein CASTKGLAGANEQFF.

The rearrangement uses TRBV4-1 and TRBJ1-4; D might be TRBD1 (5 bases). Germline assignment: CDR1 MGHRA and CDR2 YSYEKL. V lost 1 base and J 0 bases, leaving 12 bases between the germline ends. CDR3 size: 17 residues. CDR3 coding DNA: TGCGCCAGCAGCCAAGTTCGCAGGGAAGCAACTAATGAAAAACTGTTTTTT. Translation gives CASSQVRREATNEKLFF.